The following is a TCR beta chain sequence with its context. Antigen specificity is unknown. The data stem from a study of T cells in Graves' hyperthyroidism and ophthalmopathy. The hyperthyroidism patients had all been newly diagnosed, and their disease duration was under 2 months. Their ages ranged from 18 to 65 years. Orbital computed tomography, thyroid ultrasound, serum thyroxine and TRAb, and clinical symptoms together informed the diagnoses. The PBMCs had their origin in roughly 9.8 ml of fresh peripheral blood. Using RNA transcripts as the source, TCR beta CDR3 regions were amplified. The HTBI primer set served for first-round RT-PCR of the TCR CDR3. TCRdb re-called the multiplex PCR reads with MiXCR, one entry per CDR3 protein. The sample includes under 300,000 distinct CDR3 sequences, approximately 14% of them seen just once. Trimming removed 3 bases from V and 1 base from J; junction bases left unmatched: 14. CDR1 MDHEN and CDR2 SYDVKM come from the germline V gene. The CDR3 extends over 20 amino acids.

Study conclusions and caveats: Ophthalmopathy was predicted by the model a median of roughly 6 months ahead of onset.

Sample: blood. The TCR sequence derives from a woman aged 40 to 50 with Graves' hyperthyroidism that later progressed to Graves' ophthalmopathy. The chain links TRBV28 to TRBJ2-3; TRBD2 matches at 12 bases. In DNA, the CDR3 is TGTGCCAGCAGTTTTACCTACCAGCTAGCGGGAGGGCCTGGCACAGATACGCAGTATTTT. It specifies CASSFTYQLAGGPGTDTQYF. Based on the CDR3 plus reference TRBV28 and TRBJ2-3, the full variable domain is DVKVTQSSRYLVKRTGEKVFLECVQDMDHENMFWYRQDPGLGLRLIYFSYDVKMKEKGDIPEGYSVSREKKERFSLILESASTNQTSMYLCASSFTYQLAGGPGTDTQYFGPGTRLTVL.